The clone carrying this TCR beta chain was recorded many times. Its antigen is undetermined. RNA transcripts gave rise to amplified TCR beta CDR3 regions. During a first-round RT-PCR of the TCR CDR3, the HTBI primer set was used. TCRdb re-derived calls from the multiplex PCR reads in MiXCR, one entry per CDR3 protein. The table records a few hundred thousand distinct CDR3 sequences, approximately 15% of them present only once. This record comes from a study of T cells in Graves' hyperthyroidism and ophthalmopathy. CDR1 and CDR2 (germline): SGHTA, FQGNSA. This CDR3 comprises 14 residues. V shed 2 bases and J shed 4 bases, with 11 bases lying between them. A Clinical Activity Score of at least 3, a NOSPECS grade of at least 4 and a duration under 3 months were recorded in the ophthalmopathy patients. The PBMCs had their origin in roughly 10 ml of fresh peripheral blood. Study-wide points: Most thyroid clonotypes expanded above 0.001 were also detected in blood. A median about 6.5 months before onset, the model predicted ophthalmopathy.

This chain uses TRBV7-2 with TRBJ2-5, with D perhaps TRBD2 (5 bases). The clonotype originates from a woman aged 60-75 years with Graves' ophthalmopathy. Sequenced input: blood. The CDR3 region has the DNA TGTGCCAGCAGCTTATTCACGGGGTCAGAGACCCAGTACTTC. Protein: CASSLFTGSETQYF.